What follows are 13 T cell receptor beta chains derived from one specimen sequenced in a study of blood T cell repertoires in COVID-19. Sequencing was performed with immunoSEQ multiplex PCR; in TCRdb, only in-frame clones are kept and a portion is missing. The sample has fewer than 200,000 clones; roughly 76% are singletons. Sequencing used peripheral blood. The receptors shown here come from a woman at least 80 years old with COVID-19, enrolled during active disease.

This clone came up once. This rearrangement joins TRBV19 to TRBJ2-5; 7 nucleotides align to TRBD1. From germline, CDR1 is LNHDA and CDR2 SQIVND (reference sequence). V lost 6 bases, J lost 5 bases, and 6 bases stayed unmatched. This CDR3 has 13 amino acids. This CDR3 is CASSEGGSETQYF. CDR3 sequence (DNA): TGTGCCAGTAGCGAAGGGGGCAGTGAGACCCAGTACTTC.

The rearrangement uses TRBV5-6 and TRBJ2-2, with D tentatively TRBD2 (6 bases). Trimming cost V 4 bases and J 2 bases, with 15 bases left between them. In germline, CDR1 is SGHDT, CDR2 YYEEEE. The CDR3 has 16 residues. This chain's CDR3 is CASSAGAGLNTGELFF. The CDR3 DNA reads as TGTGCCAGCAGCGCTGGCGCAGGACTAAACACCGGGGAGCTGTTTTTT.

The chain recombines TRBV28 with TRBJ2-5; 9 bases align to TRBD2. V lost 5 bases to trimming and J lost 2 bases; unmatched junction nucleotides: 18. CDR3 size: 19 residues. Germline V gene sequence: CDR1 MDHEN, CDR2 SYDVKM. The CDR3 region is CASSPGWQPKTSGQETQYF. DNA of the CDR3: TGTGCCAGCAGTCCCGGTTGGCAGCCCAAGACTAGCGGACAAGAGACCCAGTACTTC.

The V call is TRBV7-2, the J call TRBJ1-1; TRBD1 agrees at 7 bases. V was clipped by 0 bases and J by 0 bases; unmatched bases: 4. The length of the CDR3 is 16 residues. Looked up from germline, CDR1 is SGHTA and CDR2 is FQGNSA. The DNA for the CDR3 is TGTGCCAGCAGCTTAGCTTACAGGGGTGTGAACACTGAAGCTTTCTTT. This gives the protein CASSLAYRGVNTEAFF.

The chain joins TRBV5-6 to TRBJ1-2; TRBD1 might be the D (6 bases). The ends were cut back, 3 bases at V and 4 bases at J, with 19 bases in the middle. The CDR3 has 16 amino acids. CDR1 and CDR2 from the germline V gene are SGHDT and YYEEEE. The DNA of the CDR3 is TGTGCCAGCAGCTGGGTTACAGACCTAGGGGGCTATGGCTACACCTTC. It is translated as CASSWVTDLGGYGYTF.

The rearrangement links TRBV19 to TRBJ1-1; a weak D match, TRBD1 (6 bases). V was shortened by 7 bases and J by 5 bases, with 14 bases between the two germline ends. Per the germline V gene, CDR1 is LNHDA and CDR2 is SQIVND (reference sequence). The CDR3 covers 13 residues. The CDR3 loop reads CASNRKGVTEAFF. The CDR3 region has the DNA TGTGCCAGTAACCGTAAGGGGGTTACTGAAGCTTTCTTT.

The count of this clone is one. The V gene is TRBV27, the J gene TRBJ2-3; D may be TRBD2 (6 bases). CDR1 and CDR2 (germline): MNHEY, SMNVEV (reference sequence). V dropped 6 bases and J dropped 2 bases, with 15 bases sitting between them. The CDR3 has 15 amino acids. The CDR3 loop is CASSPGVGHTDTQYF. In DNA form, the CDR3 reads TGTGCCAGCAGCCCGGGGGTCGGCCACACAGATACGCAGTATTTT.

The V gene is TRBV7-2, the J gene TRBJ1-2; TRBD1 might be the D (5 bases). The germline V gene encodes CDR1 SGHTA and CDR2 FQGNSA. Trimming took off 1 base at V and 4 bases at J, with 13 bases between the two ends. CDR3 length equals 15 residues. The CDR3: CASSLEGTGVYGYTF. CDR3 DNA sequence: TGTGCCAGCAGCTTAGAGGGCACGGGGGTCTATGGCTACACCTTC.

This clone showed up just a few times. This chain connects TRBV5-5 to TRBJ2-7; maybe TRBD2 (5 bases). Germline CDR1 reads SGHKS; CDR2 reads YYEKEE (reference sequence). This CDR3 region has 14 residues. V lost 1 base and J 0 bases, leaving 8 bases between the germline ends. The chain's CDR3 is CASSLRGASYEQYF. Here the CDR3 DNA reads TGTGCCAGCAGCTTGCGGGGAGCCTCCTACGAGCAGTACTTC.

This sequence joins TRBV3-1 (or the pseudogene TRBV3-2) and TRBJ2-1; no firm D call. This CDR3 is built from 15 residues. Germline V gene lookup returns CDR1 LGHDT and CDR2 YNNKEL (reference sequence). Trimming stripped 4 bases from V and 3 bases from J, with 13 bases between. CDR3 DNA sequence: TGTGCCAGCAGCCCACTCGAACCATTCTACAATGAGCAGTTCTTC. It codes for CASSPLEPFYNEQFF.

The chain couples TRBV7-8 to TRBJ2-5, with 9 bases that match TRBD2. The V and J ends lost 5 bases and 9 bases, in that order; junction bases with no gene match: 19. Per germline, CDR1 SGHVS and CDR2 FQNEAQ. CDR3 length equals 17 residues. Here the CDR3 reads CASSPRGAGGTPPSQYF. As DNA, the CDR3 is TGTGCCAGCAGCCCAAGGGGAGCGGGGGGCACGCCGCCTTCCCAGTACTTC.

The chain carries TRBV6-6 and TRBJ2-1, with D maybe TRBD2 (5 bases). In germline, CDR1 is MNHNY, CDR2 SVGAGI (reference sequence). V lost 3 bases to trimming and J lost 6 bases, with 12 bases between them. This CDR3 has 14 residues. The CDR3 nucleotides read TGTGCCAGCAGTTATCGGGGAGAGGGCAATGAGCAGTTCTTC. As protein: CASSYRGEGNEQFF.

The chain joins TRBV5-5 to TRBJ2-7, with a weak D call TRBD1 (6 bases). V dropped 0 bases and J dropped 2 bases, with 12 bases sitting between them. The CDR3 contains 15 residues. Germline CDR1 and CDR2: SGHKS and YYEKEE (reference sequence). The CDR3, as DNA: TGTGCCAGCAGCTTGGAAGGGGGTGCAACCTACGAGCAGTACTTC. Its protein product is CASSLEGGATYEQYF.